This record looks at one TCR beta chain sequence and its context. No cognate antigen has been identified for it. Per-base quality was not reported, and no clone a single base away is much larger than it. The 40 or so donors, aged roughly 6 to 95 years, were systemically healthy Caucasian individuals from Russia. Around 9.9 milliliters of peripheral blood were collected from each donor into EDTA-treated Vacutainer tubes. Ficoll-Paque density-gradient centrifugation was used to isolate PBMCs, with at least 7 million per sample. Total RNA, at least 6 micrograms per sample, was extracted from PBMCs with Trizol reagent. For every donor, flow cytometry on a PBMC aliquot measured the percentage of naive CD45RAhigh/CD27high T cells. These data are taken from a study of blood T cells in healthy people across ages (dated by TCRdb to the mid-2010s). Regarding the complete study: In model experiments, roughly one uniquely barcoded TCR beta cDNA molecule per two T cells was captured by template switching. Age-related changes in TCR beta repertoire diversity were measured in the study by deep sequencing normalized with unique cDNA molecular identifiers. Four age groups were formed from the donors: young (average 16 years), middle-aged (approximately 39), aged (about 62) and long-lived (more than 75). Donors of different ages were randomly distributed across sequencing lanes to avoid experimental bias. The study analyzed two additional independent replicas of 1 million unique cDNA reads from the same blood draw for two donors, one aged 18 to 30 and one aged 80 or older. General findings and caveats noted by the study authors: There was a strong correlation between observed TCR beta diversity and the percentage of naive T cells measured by flow cytometry. Compared with the aged group, more naive CD4+ T cells, fewer expanded clones and increased TCR diversity were shown by the long-lived group, suggesting age selection. Observed TCR beta diversity per million T cells fell roughly linearly with age, and a significant reduction was already apparent by age approximately 41. Donor CMV infection status was unknown, potentially confounding age-related changes in expanded clonotypes. Total diversity estimates from one million sequenced T cells were considered lower bounds and underestimates. Conclusive comparison of naive and antigen-experienced compartments was prevented by the profiling of bulk unsorted PBMCs.

Library preparation used 5' RACE. Instrument on record: Illumina HiSeq 2500. A second PCR of roughly 7 to 12 cycles was run with a J-beta primer mix and a sample-barcoded 5' primer. A template-switch 5' adaptor carrying 12 random nucleotides introduced a unique molecular identifier onto each TCR beta cDNA molecule. Each sample yielded at least 2.5 million CDR3-containing paired-end reads. First-strand cDNA was synthesized from all RNA with the Mint cDNA synthesis kit, primed by a TRBC-specific oligonucleotide. Following uracil-DNA glycosylase treatment, all cDNA underwent a first 18-cycle PCR with the universal primers M1SS and BC2_uni_R. Per the authors' processing: Each sample was normalized by randomly selecting 1 million high-quality reads, each carrying a distinct molecular identifier. Reads with shared molecular identifiers were discarded instead of being binned into consensus sequences. MiTCR, with a Q25 quality threshold and the strictest error-elimination algorithm, was used for CDR3 identification, clonotype clustering and error correction. A nonparametric unseen species model with Euler transformation was used to estimate a lower bound on total TCR beta diversity. TCRdb trimmed public reads at Q25 via fastp, called clones via MiXCR and kept in-frame beta chains. Every distinct CDR3 protein forms one entry, paired with its most common genes and DNA. V and J calls and clone size were set by TCRdb, not the authors. This sample gives 600,000 or so distinct CDR3 sequences in total; 40% to 55% of them show up just once. The top ten clonotypes cover just under 25% of the sample.

The germline V gene supplies CDR1 SGHTA and CDR2 FQGTGA. The junction shows trimming of 1 base on V and 4 bases on J, and the gene matches do not reach 4 bases of it. The CDR3, cysteine through phenylalanine, is 16 amino acids long. Only the CDR3 DNA stays, 48 bases, in frame from base 1. The receptor was derived from an elderly man in good health. Here the chain combines TRBV7-3 and TRBJ2-3; 11 central bases correspond to TRBD2. Source material: blood. The nucleotide sequence reads TGTGCCAGCAGCTTAATTGGGACTAGCGGTGCAGATACGCAGTATTTT. Translated, it reads CASSLIGTSGADTQYF.